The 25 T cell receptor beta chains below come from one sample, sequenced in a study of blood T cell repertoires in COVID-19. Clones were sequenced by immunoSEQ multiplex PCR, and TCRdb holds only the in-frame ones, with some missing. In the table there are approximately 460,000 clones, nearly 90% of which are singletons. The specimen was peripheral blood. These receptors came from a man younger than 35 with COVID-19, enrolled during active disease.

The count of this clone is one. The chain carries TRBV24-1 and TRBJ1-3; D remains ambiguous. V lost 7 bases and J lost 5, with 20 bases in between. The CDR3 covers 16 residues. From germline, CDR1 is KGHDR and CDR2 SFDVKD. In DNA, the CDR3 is TGTGCCACCAGGAGGGTATCTCTTTCGGAACGAAACACCATATATTTT. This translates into CATRRVSLSERNTIYF.

The CDR3 DNA sequence: TGTGCCAGCAGTCCCTCGACAGGGGGGACTGAAGCTTTCTTT. As protein: CASSPSTGGTEAFF. This chain uses TRBV6-5 with TRBJ1-1; TRBD1 aligns across 9 bases. V gave up 5 bases and J gave up 5 bases; unmatched junction bases: 6. Per germline, CDR1 MNHEY and CDR2 SVGAGI. This CDR3 comprises 14 residues.

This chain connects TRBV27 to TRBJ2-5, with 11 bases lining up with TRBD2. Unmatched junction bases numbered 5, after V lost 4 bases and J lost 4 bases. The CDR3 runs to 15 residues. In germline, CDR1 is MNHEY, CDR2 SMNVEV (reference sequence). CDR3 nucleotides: TGTGCCAGCAGTTCGGGGACTAGCGGAATAGAGACCCAGTACTTC. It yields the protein CASSSGTSGIETQYF.

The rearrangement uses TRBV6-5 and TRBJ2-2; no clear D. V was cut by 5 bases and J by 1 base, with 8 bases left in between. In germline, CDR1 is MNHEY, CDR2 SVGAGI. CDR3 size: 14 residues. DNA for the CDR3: TGTGCCAGCAGTCGACTCTTGAACACCGGGGAGCTGTTTTTT. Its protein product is CASSRLLNTGELFF.

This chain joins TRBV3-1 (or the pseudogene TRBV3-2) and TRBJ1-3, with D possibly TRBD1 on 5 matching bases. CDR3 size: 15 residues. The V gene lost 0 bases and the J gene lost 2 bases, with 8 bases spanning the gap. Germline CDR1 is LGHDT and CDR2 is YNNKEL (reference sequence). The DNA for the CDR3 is TGTGCCAGCAGCCAAGAGGCGGGGGCTGGAAACACCATATATTTT. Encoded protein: CASSQEAGAGNTIYF.

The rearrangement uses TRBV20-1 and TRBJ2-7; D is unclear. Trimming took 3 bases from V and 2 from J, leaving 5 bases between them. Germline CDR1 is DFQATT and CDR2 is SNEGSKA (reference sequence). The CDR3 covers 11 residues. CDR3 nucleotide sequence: TGCAGTGCTAGCCTCGCCTACGAGCAGTACTTC. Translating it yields CSASLAYEQYF.

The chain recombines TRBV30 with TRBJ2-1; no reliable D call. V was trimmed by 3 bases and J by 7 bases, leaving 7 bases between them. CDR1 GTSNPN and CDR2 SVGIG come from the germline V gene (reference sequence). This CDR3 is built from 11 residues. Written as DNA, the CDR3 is TGTGCCTGGAGCCTCTCTAATGAGCAGTTCTTC. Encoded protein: CAWSLSNEQFF.

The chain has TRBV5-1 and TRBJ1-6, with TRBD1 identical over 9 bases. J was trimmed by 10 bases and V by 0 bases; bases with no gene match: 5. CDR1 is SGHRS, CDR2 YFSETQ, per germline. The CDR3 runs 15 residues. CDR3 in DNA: TGCGCCAGCAGCTTGGGACAGGGGGAGGAATCACCCCTCCACTTT. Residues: CASSLGQGEESPLHF.

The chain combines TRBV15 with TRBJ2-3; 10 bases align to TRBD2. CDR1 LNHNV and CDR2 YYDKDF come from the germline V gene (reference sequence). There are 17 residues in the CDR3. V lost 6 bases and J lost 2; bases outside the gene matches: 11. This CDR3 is CATSLGRAGGLTDTQYF. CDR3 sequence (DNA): TGTGCCACCAGTTTAGGGAGAGCGGGGGGGCTCACAGATACGCAGTATTTT.

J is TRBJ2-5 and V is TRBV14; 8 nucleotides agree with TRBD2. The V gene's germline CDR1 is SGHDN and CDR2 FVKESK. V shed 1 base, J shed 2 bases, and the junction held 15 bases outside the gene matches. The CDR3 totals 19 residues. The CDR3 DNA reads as TGTGCCAGCAGCCAAGGCTGGGCGGGGGGCCTAGTCCAACAAGAGACCCAGTACTTC. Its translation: CASSQGWAGGLVQQETQYF.

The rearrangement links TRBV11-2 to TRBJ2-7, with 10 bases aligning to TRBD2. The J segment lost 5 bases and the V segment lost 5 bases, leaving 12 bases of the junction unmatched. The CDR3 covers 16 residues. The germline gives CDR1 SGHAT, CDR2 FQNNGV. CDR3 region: CASSPLGIAGGDEQYF. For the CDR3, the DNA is TGTGCCAGCAGCCCTTTGGGGATAGCGGGAGGAGACGAGCAGTACTTC.

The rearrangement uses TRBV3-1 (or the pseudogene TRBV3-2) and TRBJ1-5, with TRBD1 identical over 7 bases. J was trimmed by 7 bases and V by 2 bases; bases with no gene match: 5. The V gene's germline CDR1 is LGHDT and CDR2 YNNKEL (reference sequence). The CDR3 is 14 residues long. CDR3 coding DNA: TGTGCCAGCAGCCAATACGGGACAGTCCAGCCCCAGCATTTT. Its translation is CASSQYGTVQPQHF.

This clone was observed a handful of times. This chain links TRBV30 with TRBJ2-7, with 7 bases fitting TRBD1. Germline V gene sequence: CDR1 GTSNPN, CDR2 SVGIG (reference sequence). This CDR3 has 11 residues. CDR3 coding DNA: TGTGCTGGGGACAGCTGGTACGAGCAGTACTTC. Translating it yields CAGDSWYEQYF.

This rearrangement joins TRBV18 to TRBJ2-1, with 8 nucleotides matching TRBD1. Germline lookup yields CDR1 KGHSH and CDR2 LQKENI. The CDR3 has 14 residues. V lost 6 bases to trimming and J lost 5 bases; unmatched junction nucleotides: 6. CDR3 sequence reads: CASSRTGMDNEQFF. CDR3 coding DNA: TGTGCCAGCTCCCGGACAGGGATGGACAATGAGCAGTTCTTC. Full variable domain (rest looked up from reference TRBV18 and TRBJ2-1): NAGVMQNPRHLVRRRGQEARLRCSPMKGHSHVYWYRQLPEEGLKFMVYLQKENIIDESGMPKERFSAEFPKEGPSILRIQQVVRGDSAAYFCASSRTGMDNEQFFGPGTRLTVL.

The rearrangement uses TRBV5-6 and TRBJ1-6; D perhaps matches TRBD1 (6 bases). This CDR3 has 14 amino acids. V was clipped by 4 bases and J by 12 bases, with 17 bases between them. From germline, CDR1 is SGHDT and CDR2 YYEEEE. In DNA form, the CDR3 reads TGTGCCAGCAGCCTTATGACAGGCGCCCAACCCCTCCACTTT. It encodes CASSLMTGAQPLHF.

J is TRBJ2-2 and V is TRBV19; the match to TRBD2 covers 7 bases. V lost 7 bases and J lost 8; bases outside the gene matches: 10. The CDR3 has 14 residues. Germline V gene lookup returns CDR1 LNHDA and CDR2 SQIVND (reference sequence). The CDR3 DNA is TGTGCCAGTACCATAGGCGGGGGTGGTGGGGAGCTGTTTTTT. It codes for CASTIGGGGGELFF.

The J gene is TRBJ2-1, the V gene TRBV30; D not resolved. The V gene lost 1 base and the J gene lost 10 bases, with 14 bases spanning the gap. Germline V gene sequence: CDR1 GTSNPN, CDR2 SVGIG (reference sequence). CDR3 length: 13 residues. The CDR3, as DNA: TGTGCCTGGAGTGCGACCTCTCTAGGCGAGCAGTTCTTC. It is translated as CAWSATSLGEQFF.

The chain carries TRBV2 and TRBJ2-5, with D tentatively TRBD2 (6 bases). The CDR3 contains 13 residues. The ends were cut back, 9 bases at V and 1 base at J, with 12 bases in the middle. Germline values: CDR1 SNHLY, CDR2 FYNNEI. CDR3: CARSGGTQETQYF. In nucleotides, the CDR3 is TGTGCCAGATCTGGAGGGACCCAAGAGACCCAGTACTTC.

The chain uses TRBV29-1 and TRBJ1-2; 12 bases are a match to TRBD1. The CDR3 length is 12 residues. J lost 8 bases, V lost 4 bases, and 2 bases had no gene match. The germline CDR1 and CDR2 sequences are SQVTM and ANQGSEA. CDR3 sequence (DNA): TGCAGCGTTGGAGGGACAGGGGGCGGCTACACCTTC. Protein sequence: CSVGGTGGGYTF. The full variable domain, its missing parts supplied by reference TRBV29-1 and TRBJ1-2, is SAVISQKPSRDICQRGTSLTIQCQVDSQVTMMFWYRQQPGQSLTLIATANQGSEATYESGFVIDKFPISRPNLTFSTLTVSNMSPEDSSIYLCSVGGTGGGYTFGSGTRLTVV.

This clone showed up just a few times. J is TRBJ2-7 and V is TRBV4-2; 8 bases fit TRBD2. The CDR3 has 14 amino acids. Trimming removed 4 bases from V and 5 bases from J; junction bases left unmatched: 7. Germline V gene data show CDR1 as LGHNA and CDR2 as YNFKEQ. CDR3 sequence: CASSPGTSTDEQYF. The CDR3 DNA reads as TGTGCCAGCAGCCCCGGGACTAGTACCGACGAGCAGTACTTC.

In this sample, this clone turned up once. CDR3 coding DNA: TGCGCCAGCAGTCGGGGCAGGGATACGCAGTATTTT. The encoded protein is CASSRGRDTQYF. This sequence joins TRBV23-1 and TRBJ2-3; weak D call: TRBD1 (5 bases). TRBV23-1 is known as an ORF, though its function is uncertain. The CDR3 runs 12 residues. V was trimmed by 4 bases and J by 6 bases, leaving 8 bases between them.

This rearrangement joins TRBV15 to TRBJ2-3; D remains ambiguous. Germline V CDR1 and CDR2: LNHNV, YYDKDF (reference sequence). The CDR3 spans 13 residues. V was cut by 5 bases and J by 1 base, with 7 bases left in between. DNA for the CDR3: TGTGCCACCAGCCCGGGTCGCACAGATACGCAGTATTTT. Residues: CATSPGRTDTQYF.

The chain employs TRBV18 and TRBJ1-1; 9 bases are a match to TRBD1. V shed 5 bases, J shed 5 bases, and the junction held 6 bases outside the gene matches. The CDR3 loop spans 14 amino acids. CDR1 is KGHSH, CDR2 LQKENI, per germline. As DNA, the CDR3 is TGTGCCAGCTCAAGAAGACAGGGGGATACTGAAGCTTTCTTT. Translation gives CASSRRQGDTEAFF.

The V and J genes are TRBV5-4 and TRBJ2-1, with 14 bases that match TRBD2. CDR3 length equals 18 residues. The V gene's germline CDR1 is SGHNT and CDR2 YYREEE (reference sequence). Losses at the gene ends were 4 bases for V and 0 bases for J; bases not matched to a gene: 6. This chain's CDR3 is CASSTRTSGGSSYNEQFF. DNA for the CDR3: TGTGCCAGCAGCACCCGGACTAGCGGGGGGAGCTCCTACAATGAGCAGTTCTTC.

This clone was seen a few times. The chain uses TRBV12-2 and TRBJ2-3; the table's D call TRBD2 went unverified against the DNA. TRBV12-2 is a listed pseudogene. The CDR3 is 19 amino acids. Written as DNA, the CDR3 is TGTGCAAGTCGCTTAGCGTGGGAAACTAGCGGGAGGGCCTATGATACGCAGTATTTT. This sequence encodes CASRLAWETSGRAYDTQYF.